Below, one T cell receptor (beta chain) is given with its context. Participants spanned ages roughly 18 to 90 years and resided in fewer than 30 US areas. In assigning cohorts, the study relied on participant-reported clinical history. Up to 2 weeks before entering the study, exposed participants had met a COVID-19 case. After removal of 7 bases from V and 2 bases from J, the junction contained 5 bases not matched to a gene. This CDR3 contains 14 residues. CDR1 is LNHDA, CDR2 SQIVND, per germline (reference sequence). In the authors' methods: The authors estimated nucleated cell counts from reference gene primer amplification. The repertoire was sequenced with immunoSEQ multiplex PCR; TCRdb's copy has only in-frame clones and lacks some. D and trimming come from the DNA, and the V and J calls and clone size come from that table. Of 330,000 or so clones in the sample, about nine tenths were seen once.

The data were obtained in a study of blood T cell repertoires in COVID-19. The sample consisted of PBMCs or T cells enriched from blood (not recorded which). This receptor was obtained from a woman in her 30s who had been exposed to COVID-19. The V call is TRBV19, the J call TRBJ2-7; 10 bases map to TRBD1. CDR3 sequence (DNA): TGTGCCAGTACCCGGACAGGGGGGGCCTACGAGCAGTACTTC. This encodes CASTRTGGAYEQYF.